Below are 6 T cell receptor beta chains sequenced from a single sample in a study of beta chain features in type 1 diabetes. Investigators reverse transcribed all isolated RNA, so they sequenced expressed TCRB transcripts. Assay used: immunoSEQ multiplex PCR; TCRdb lists only in-frame clones, some missing. The sample yields 600,000 or so clones, around 11% seen once. Their recognized antigens are unknown. Findings and limits, study-wide: All four CD4+ subsets from Type 1 diabetes patients carried moderately but significantly shorter TCRB CDR3s.

Sequenced sample: naive CD4+ T cells from blood. The receptors derive from a man aged 25 to 40 with type 1 diabetes.

V is TRBV27 and J is TRBJ1-1, with a weak D call TRBD1 (6 bases). The V gene's germline CDR1 is MNHEY and CDR2 SMNVEV (reference sequence). This CDR3 region has 16 residues. Trimming pared 6 bases from V and 0 bases from J, leaving 17 bases between. The CDR3 reads CASRTGGLAVNTEAFF. CDR3 bases: TGTGCCAGCAGGACGGGGGGGCTGGCGGTGAACACTGAAGCTTTCTTT.

The DNA of the CDR3 is TGTGCCAGCAGCTTATCCCCTAGACCCACCGGGGAGCTGTTTTTT. Its protein product is CASSLSPRPTGELFF. V gene TRBV7-2 combines with J gene TRBJ2-2; D remains unclear. Trimming shortened V by 2 bases and J by 4 bases, and 11 bases separated the two germline ends. This CDR3 spans 15 amino acids. Germline V gene data show CDR1 as SGHTA and CDR2 as FQGNSA.

This clone came up a few times. The V gene is TRBV4-3, the J gene TRBJ1-2; D gene ambiguous. This CDR3 region has 13 residues. From germline, CDR1 is LGHNA and CDR2 YSLEER. Trimming removed 1 base at V and 8 bases at J, with 11 bases between. The CDR3 spells CASSQGSGRGYTF. In DNA, the CDR3 is TGCGCCAGCAGCCAAGGATCAGGCCGCGGCTACACCTTC.

The CDR3: CASSQGTGGTDTQYF. CDR3 sequence (DNA): TGTGCCAGCTCCCAAGGGACAGGGGGCACAGATACGCAGTATTTT. The chain has TRBV18 and TRBJ2-3, with 10 bases identical to TRBD1. From germline, CDR1 is KGHSH and CDR2 LQKENI. After removal of 6 bases from V and 1 base from J, the junction contained 4 bases not matched to a gene. There are 15 residues in the CDR3.

The CDR3: CAWSEALAGGLGDTQYF. CDR3 DNA: TGTGCCTGGAGTGAGGCCCTAGCGGGGGGATTGGGAGATACGCAGTATTTT. The chain employs TRBV30 and TRBJ2-3; 11 positions agree with TRBD2. Losses at the gene ends were 1 base for V and 5 bases for J; bases not matched to a gene: 11. Germline assignment: CDR1 GTSNPN and CDR2 SVGIG (reference sequence). This CDR3 is built from 17 residues.

The CDR3 bases are TGCGCCAGCAGCTCGACACAGGGGGCAGGAGAAAAACTGTTTTTT. Its translation is CASSSTQGAGEKLFF. The V call is TRBV5-1, the J call TRBJ1-4; 9 positions match TRBD1. Germline trimming cut 3 bases from V and 8 bases from J; bases unmatched to any gene: 8. Germline CDR1 is SGHRS and CDR2 is YFSETQ. The CDR3 loop spans 15 amino acids.